The 6 T cell receptor beta chains listed next were all sequenced from one sample in a study of blood T cells in healthy people across ages. The use of a sample-barcoded 5' primer and a J-beta primer mix characterized a second PCR of about 7 to 12 cycles. TCRdb redid the calling of the 5' RACE reads with MiXCR, one entry per CDR3 protein. Of roughly 1,500,000 distinct CDR3 sequences in the sample, roughly 40% were seen once. The sample comprised blood. Every receptor here comes from a young woman in good health.

The V gene is TRBV3-1, the J gene TRBJ2-1; 10 bases line up with TRBD2. This CDR3 spans 13 amino acids. The germline gives CDR1 LGHDT, CDR2 YNNKEL (reference sequence). V was clipped by 8 bases and J by 9 bases; unmatched bases: 7. The CDR3: CASSSGGRTEQFF. The CDR3 coding sequence is TGTGCCAGCTCTAGCGGGGGTCGCACTGAGCAGTTCTTC.

This clonotype has just one count. The chain combines TRBV2 with TRBJ1-3; a possible D gene is TRBD1 (5 bases). Trimming cost V 1 base and J 2 bases, with 6 bases left between them. The CDR3 is made up of 14 amino acids. In germline, CDR1 is SNHLY, CDR2 FYNNEI. This chain's CDR3 is CASSEEGTGNTIYF. The CDR3 DNA follows: TGTGCCAGCAGTGAAGAGGGGACTGGAAACACCATATATTTT. The entire variable domain, with the rest obtained from reference TRBV2 and TRBJ1-3, is as follows: EPEVTQTPSHQVTQMGQEVILRCVPISNHLYFYWYRQILGQKVEFLVSFYNNEISEKSEIFDDQFSVERPDGSNFTLKIRSTKLEDSAMYFCASSEEGTGNTIYFGEGSWLTVV.

Note on this clonotype: A much larger clone lies one base from this, so it may be a read error. The V gene is TRBV7-6, the J gene TRBJ2-1, with a possible D match to TRBD1 (7 bases). The germline V gene encodes CDR1 SGHVS and CDR2 FNYEAQ. CDR3 length equals 13 residues. The V gene lost 8 bases and the J gene lost 10 bases, with 18 bases spanning the gap. The CDR3 reads CASELNGGGEQFF. CDR3 bases: TGTGCCAGCGAGCTCAATGGAGGGGGCGAGCAGTTCTTC.

This clonotype was seen repeatedly, ten times or more. This chain links TRBV7-2 with TRBJ2-1, with D possibly being TRBD1 or TRBD2 (5 bases each). Between the trimmed V and J ends, which lost 5 bases and 15 bases, there was a span of 17 bases. Germline V gives CDR1 SGHTA, CDR2 FQGNSA. The CDR3 is 12 residues long. In DNA, the CDR3 is TGTGCCAGCAGCGTATCTCCGGGACGACTGTTCTTC. Protein: CASSVSPGRLFF. Based on the CDR3 plus reference TRBV7-2 and TRBJ2-1, the full variable domain is GAGVSQSPSNKVTEKGKDVELRCDPISGHTALYWYRQSLGQGLEFLIYFQGNSAPDKSGLPSDRFSAERTGGSVSTLTIQRTQQEDSAVYLCASSVSPGRLFFGPGTRLTVL.

V usage is TRBV5-1 and J usage is TRBJ2-3, with 8 bases matching TRBD2. The CDR3 has 15 amino acids. V shed 2 bases and J 4 bases; nucleotides not matched to a gene: 6. The V gene's germline CDR1 is SGHRS and CDR2 YFSETQ. CDR3 protein: CASSFSGGVADTQYF. In DNA, the CDR3 is TGCGCCAGCAGCTTTTCCGGGGGGGTCGCAGATACGCAGTATTTT.

This sequence joins TRBV6-6 and TRBJ1-1; 8 nucleotides align to TRBD1. V dropped 6 bases and J dropped 0; count of bases not matched to a gene: 6. Germline assignment: CDR1 MNHNY and CDR2 SVGAGI (reference sequence). This CDR3 contains 15 residues. This CDR3 is CASRTGELMNTEAFF. CDR3 nucleotide sequence: TGTGCCAGCAGGACAGGGGAACTAATGAACACTGAAGCTTTCTTT.